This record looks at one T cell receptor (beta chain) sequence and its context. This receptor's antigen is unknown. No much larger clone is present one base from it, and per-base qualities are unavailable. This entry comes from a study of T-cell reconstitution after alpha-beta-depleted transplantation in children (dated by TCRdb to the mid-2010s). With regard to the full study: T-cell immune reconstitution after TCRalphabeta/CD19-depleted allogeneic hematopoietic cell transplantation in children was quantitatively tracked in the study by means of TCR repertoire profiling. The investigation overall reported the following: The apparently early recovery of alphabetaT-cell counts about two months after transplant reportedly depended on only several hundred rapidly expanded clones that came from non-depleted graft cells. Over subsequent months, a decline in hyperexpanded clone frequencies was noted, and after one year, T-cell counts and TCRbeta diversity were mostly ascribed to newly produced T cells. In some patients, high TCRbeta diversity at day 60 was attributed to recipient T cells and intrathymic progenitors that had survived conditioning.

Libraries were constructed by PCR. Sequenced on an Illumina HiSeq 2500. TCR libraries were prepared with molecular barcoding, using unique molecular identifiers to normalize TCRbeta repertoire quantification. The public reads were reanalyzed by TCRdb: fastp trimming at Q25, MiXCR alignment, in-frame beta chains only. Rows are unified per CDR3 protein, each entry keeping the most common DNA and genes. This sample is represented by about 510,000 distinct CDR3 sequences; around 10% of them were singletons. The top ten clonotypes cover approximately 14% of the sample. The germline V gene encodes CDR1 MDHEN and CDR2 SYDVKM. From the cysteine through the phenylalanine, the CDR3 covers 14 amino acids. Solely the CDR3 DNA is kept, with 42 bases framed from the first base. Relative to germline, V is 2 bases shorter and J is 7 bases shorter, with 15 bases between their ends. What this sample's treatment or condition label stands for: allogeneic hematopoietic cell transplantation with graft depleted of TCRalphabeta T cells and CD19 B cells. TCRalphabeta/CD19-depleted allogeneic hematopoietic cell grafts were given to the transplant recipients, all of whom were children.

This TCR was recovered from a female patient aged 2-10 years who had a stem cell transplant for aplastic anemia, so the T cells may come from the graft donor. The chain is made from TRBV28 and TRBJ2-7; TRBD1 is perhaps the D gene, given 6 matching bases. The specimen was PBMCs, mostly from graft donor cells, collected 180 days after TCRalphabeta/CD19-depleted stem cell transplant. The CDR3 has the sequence CASSLPDSSREQYF. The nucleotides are TGTGCCAGCAGTTTACCGGACAGCTCGAGGGAGCAGTACTTC. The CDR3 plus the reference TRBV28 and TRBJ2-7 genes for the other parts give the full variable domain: DVKVTQSSRYLVKRTGEKVFLECVQDMDHENMFWYRQDPGLGLRLIYFSYDVKMKEKGDIPEGYSVSREKKERFSLILESASTNQTSMYLCASSLPDSSREQYFGPGTRLTVT.